The next 13 T cell receptor beta chains were all read from a single sample in a study of blood T cell repertoires in COVID-19. Repertoires were generated with immunoSEQ multiplex PCR, while TCRdb's copy carries only in-frame clones and drops some. The table records under 150,000 clones, approximately 80% of them present only once. The sequenced material came from peripheral blood. The receptors come from a man in his sixties or seventies with acute or convalescent COVID-19.

This CDR3 reads CAISVPSGGSSGANVLTF. The CDR3 DNA sequence: TGTGCCATCAGTGTACCTAGCGGGGGCAGCTCTGGGGCCAACGTCCTGACTTTC. The chain couples TRBV10-3 to TRBJ2-6; 10 bases agree with TRBD2. V lost 4 bases to trimming and J lost 0 bases; unmatched junction nucleotides: 6. This CDR3 is 18 amino acids long. Germline V gene data show CDR1 as ENHRY and CDR2 as SYGVKD.

The chain combines TRBV3-1 (or the pseudogene TRBV3-2) with TRBJ1-4; D is ambiguous. V lost 2 bases and J 2 bases, leaving 12 bases between the germline ends. This CDR3 comprises 16 residues. Looked up from germline, CDR1 is LGHDT and CDR2 is YNNKEL (reference sequence). CDR3 in DNA: TGTGCCAGCAGCCAATCCGGGAAGGGCACTAATGAAAAACTGTTTTTT. It encodes CASSQSGKGTNEKLFF.

This clone was detected only a few times. This sequence joins TRBV27 and TRBJ2-3; weak D call: TRBD1 (6 bases). In germline, CDR1 is MNHEY, CDR2 SMNVEV (reference sequence). The CDR3 is 16 amino acids. The germline V and J ends were trimmed by 5 bases and 6 bases, with 21 bases remaining between them. CDR3 in DNA: TGTGCCAGCAGTCCCCCCCGGACAGCAATCCTCGATACGCAGTATTTT. It is translated as CASSPPRTAILDTQYF.

This chain's CDR3 is CASTQQGHSYNEQFF. The CDR3 region has the DNA TGCGCCAGCACCCAACAAGGACATTCCTACAATGAGCAGTTCTTC. The chain joins TRBV5-1 to TRBJ2-1; D perhaps matches TRBD1 (5 bases). The germline gives CDR1 SGHRS, CDR2 YFSETQ. The V gene lost 6 bases and the J gene lost 1 base, with 14 bases spanning the gap. This CDR3 spans 15 amino acids.

The chain carries TRBV27 and TRBJ1-6, with TRBD1 matching over 7 bases. From germline, CDR1 is MNHEY and CDR2 SMNVEV (reference sequence). This CDR3 has 13 residues. V lost 6 bases, J lost 7 bases, and 3 bases stayed unmatched. The CDR3 loop is CASRGQRNSPLHF. The CDR3 nucleotides read TGTGCCAGCAGGGGACAGAGGAATTCACCCCTCCACTTT.

V and J are TRBV5-1 and TRBJ2-5; 11 bases line up with TRBD2. Germline lookup yields CDR1 SGHRS and CDR2 YFSETQ. The CDR3 covers 16 residues. Trimming took 4 bases from V and 1 from J; bases not matched to a gene: 6. The DNA of the CDR3 is TGCGCCAGCAGCCATTCCCTAGCGGGGGGCCAAGAGACCCAGTACTTC. Residues: CASSHSLAGGQETQYF.

This chain uses TRBV18 with TRBJ1-5; 11 bases align to TRBD1. V was pared by 2 bases and J by 6 bases, with 3 bases of the junction left unmatched. This CDR3 is 15 amino acids long. CDR1 and CDR2 from the germline V gene are KGHSH and LQKENI. Written as DNA, the CDR3 is TGTGCCAGCTCACCAAGGACAGGGGGCACTCAGCCCCAGCATTTT. Translated: CASSPRTGGTQPQHF.

The chain combines TRBV10-2 with TRBJ1-2; TRBD1 matches at 10 bases. The V segment lost 3 bases and the J segment 4 bases; nucleotides outside the gene matches: 8. The CDR3 is 16 amino acids. Germline loops: CDR1 WSHSY, CDR2 SAAADI. CDR3 sequence: CASSDPRQGAAYGYTF. DNA for the CDR3: TGCGCCAGCAGTGACCCCAGACAGGGGGCGGCCTATGGCTACACCTTC.

The J gene is TRBJ2-7, the V gene TRBV6-6; possible D gene TRBD1, 5 bases. Germline CDR1 MNHNY, CDR2 SVGAGI (reference sequence). The CDR3 extends over 13 amino acids. With 7 bases removed from V and 4 bases from J, the gap between germline ends came to 14 bases. CDR3 in amino acids: CASTLDSDYEQYF. The DNA of the CDR3 is TGTGCCAGCACTCTCGACAGCGATTACGAGCAGTACTTC.

A word on this clone: Other DNA sequences from this sample encode an identical CDR3 as well. This rearrangement joins TRBV6-5 to TRBJ2-7; D perhaps matches TRBD2 (6 bases). Germline V lookup: CDR1 MNHEY, CDR2 SVGAGI. The CDR3 runs to 14 residues. V gave up 0 bases and J gave up 5 bases, with 11 bases separating them. CDR3 DNA: TGTGCCAGCAGTTACTCTGCGGGGCGCGACGAGCAGTACTTC. Residues: CASSYSAGRDEQYF.

The genes are TRBV29-1 and TRBJ2-7; D unclear. V was clipped by 4 bases and J by 1 base, with 8 bases between them. From germline, CDR1 is SQVTM and CDR2 ANQGSEA. This CDR3 region has 12 residues. The DNA for the CDR3 is TGCAGCGTTGGGGCCAGGTCCTACGAGCAGTACTTC. It yields the protein CSVGARSYEQYF.

Only a few counts were recorded for this clone. V usage is TRBV29-1 and J usage is TRBJ2-1, with 12 bases matching TRBD2. V lost 4 bases, J lost 6 bases, and 4 bases stayed unmatched. The CDR3 is made up of 14 amino acids. Germline CDR1 reads SQVTM; CDR2 reads ANQGSEA. For the CDR3, the DNA is TGCAGCGTTGTCCTAGCGGGGGGGACCAATGAGCAGTTCTTC. Amino acids: CSVVLAGGTNEQFF.

This chain joins TRBV29-1 and TRBJ1-4, with D perhaps matching TRBD1 (5 bases). Germline V gene lookup returns CDR1 SQVTM and CDR2 ANQGSEA. The CDR3 contains 12 residues. Trimming pared 5 bases from V and 7 bases from J, leaving 11 bases between. The CDR3 sequence is CSVRMGGEKLFF. CDR3 DNA: TGCAGCGTTCGGATGGGGGGTGAAAAACTGTTTTTT. Full variable domain (rest looked up from reference TRBV29-1 and TRBJ1-4): SAVISQKPSRDICQRGTSLTIQCQVDSQVTMMFWYRQQPGQSLTLIATANQGSEATYESGFVIDKFPISRPNLTFSTLTVSNMSPEDSSIYLCSVRMGGEKLFFGSGTQLSVL.